This T cell receptor beta chain was captured by sequencing in a study of T cell responses to AZD1222 COVID-19 vaccine. Whole-study findings and limits: Vaccine-associated CD4 TCRs ranged over spike, dominating at 160-218 and 743-854.

Note on this clone: Its target is unknown. This specimen includes other DNA sequences encoding the same CDR3.

The CDR3 length is 15 residues. Trimming shortened V by 3 bases and J by 2 bases, and 11 bases separated the two germline ends. CDR1 MNHEY and CDR2 SVGAGI come from the germline V gene. Sequenced by immunoSEQ multiplex PCR; TCRdb stores in-frame clones only, minus some. The sample records 120,000 to 150,000 clones, approximately 89% being singletons. The sample here was peripheral blood, taken on day 0 of AZD1222 vaccination. The TCR originated in an adult in good health. This sequence joins TRBV6-5 and TRBJ1-5; D might be TRBD1 (5 bases). The CDR3 region is CASSYRRGGNQPQHF. CDR3 DNA sequence: TGTGCCAGCAGTTATAGACGAGGGGGCAATCAGCCCCAGCATTTT.